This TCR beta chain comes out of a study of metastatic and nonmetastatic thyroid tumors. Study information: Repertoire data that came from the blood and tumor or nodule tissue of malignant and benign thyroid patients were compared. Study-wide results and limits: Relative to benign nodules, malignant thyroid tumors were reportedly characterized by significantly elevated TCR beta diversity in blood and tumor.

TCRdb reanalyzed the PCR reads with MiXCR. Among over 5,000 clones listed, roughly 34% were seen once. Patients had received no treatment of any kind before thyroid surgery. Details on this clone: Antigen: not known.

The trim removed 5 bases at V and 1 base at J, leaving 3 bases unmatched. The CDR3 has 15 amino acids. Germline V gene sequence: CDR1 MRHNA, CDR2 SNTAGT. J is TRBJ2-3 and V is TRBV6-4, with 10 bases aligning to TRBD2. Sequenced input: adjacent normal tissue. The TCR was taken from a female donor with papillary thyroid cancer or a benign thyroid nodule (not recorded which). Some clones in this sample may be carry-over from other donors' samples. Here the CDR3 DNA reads TGTGCCAGCAGTTCCGGGACTAGCGGCACAGATACGCAGTATTTT. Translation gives CASSSGTSGTDTQYF.